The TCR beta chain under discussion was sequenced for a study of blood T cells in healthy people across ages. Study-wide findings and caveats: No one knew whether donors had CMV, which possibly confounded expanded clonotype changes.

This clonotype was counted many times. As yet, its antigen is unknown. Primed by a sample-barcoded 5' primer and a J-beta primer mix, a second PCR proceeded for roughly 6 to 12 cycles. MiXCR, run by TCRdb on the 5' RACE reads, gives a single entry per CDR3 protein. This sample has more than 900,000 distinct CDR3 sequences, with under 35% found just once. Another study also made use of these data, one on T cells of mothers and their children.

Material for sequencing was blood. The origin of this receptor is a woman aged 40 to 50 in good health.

The CDR3 DNA reads as TGTGCCAGCAGCGAGACAGCCACGCAGCCCTACGAGCAGTACTTC. Amino acid sequence: CASSETATQPYEQYF. V gene TRBV7-2 combines with J gene TRBJ2-7; a weak D match, TRBD1 (5 bases). Germline lookup yields CDR1 SGHTA and CDR2 FQGNSA. This CDR3 is 15 amino acids long. V was trimmed by 5 bases and J by 2 bases, leaving 16 bases between them.